The T cell receptor (beta chain) under discussion was sequenced for a study of blood T cell repertoires in COVID-19. Study at large: COVID-19 samples, acute and convalescent, were from the United States, Italy and Spain. Sample material is recorded as cDNA or gDNA derived from T cells, B-cell-depleted T cells, or PBMCs.

Trimming took 3 bases from V and 4 from J; bases not matched to a gene: 11. CDR1 and CDR2 from the germline V gene are LNHDA and SQIVND (reference sequence). The CDR3 has 17 residues. Seattle-derived patients entered the study during active infection and were followed longitudinally. The authors' processing: Reference gene primer amplification in the assay estimated nucleated cell counts. Data came from immunoSEQ multiplex PCR; TCRdb stores just in-frame clones and leaves some out. Clone size and V and J calls were adopted from that table, with D and trimming inferred from the DNA. This sample has approximately 140,000 clones, with around 83% found just once.

The origin of this receptor is a young man with COVID-19, enrolled during active disease. Sequencing input: peripheral blood. V and J are TRBV19 and TRBJ1-2, with TRBD1 matching 10 bases. Here the CDR3 reads CASSIRTGGMQGYGYTF. CDR3 bases: TGTGCCAGTAGTATTCGGACAGGGGGTATGCAGGGCTATGGCTACACCTTC.